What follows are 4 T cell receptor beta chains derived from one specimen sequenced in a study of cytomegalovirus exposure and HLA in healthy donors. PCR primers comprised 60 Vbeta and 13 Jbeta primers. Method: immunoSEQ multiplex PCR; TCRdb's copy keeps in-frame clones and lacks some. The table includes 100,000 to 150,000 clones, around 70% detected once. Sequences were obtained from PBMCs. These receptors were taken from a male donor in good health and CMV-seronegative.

CDR3 sequence reads: CASSQDPRDYGYTF. The CDR3 DNA reads TGCGCCAGCAGCCAAGATCCGAGGGACTATGGCTACACCTTC. The rearrangement uses TRBV4-3 and TRBJ1-2; D remains ambiguous. CDR3 length: 14 amino acids. Germline values: CDR1 LGHNA, CDR2 YSLEER. V was cut by 0 bases and J by 3 bases, with 8 bases left in between.

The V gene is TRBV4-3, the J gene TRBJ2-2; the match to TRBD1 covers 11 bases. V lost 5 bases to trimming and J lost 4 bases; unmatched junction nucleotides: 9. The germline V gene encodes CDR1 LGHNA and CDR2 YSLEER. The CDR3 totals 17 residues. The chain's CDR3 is CASSSTDRGLSTGELFF. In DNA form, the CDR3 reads TGCGCCAGCAGCTCTACGGACAGGGGGCTATCCACCGGGGAGCTGTTTTTT.

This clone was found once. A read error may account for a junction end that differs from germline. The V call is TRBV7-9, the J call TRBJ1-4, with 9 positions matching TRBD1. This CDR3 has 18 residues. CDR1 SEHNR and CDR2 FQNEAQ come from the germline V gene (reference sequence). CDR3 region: CSSSLELGTGIVSGKLFF. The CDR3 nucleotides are TGTTCCAGCAGCTTAGAACTCGGGACAGGGATCGTTAGTGGAAAACTGTTTTTT.

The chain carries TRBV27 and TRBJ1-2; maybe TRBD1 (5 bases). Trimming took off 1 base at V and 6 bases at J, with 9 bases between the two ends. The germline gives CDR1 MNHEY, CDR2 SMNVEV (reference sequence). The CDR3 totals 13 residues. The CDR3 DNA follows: TGTGCCAGCAGTTTATGGGGGGGTCATGGCTACACCTTC. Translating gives CASSLWGGHGYTF.